This TCR beta chain was retrieved from a study of blood T cell repertoires in COVID-19. Germline-derived CDR1 and CDR2 are MNHEY and SMNVEV (reference sequence). The CDR3 loop spans 19 amino acids. The germline V and J ends were trimmed by 7 bases and 4 bases, with 28 bases remaining between them. Clones were sequenced by immunoSEQ multiplex PCR, and TCRdb holds only the in-frame ones, with some missing. In the table there are fewer than 300,000 clones, 75% to 90% of which are singletons. This sequence joins TRBV27 and TRBJ2-2; D is possibly TRBD1 (6 bases). The receptor comes from a woman aged 45-65 years who had recovered from COVID-19. Sequenced: PBMCs or T cells enriched from blood (not recorded which). CDR3 nucleotide sequence: TGTGCCAGCACCGAACAGAGGGGGATGGACATTATCTTCACCGGGGAGCTGTTTTTT. Translating it yields CASTEQRGMDIIFTGELFF.